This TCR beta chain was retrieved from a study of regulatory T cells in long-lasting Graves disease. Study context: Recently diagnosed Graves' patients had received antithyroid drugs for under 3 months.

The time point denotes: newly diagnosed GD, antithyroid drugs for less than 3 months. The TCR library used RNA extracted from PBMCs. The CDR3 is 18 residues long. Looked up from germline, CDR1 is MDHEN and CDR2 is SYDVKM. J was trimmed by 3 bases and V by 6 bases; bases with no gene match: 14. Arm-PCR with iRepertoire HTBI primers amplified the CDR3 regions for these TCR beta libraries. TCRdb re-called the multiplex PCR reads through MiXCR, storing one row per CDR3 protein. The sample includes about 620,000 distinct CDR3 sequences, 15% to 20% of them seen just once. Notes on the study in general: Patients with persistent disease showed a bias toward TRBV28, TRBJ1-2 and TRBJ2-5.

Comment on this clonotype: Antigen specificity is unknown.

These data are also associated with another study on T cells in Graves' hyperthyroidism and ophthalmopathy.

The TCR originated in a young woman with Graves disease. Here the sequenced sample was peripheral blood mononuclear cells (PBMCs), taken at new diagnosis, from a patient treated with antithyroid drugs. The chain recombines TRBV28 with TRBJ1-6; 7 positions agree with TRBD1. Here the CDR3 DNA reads TGTGCCAGCAGACTCAAAACTCCGGGACAGAGCTATAATTCACCCCTCCACTTT. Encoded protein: CASRLKTPGQSYNSPLHF.